A single sample gave rise to the 18 T cell receptor beta chains below, sequenced in a study of response to subunit inactivated influenza vaccine. TCRdb called the RT-PCR reads again in MiXCR, with one record for every CDR3 protein. The sample includes under 850,000 distinct CDR3 sequences, under 20% seen only once; the top ten take approximately 11%. The sequences come from PBMCs from blood, collected roughly 5 days after vaccination. The origin of the receptors is a man between 50 and 59 years old who received an inactivated influenza vaccine.

This clonotype was found a few times. The chain couples TRBV29-1 to TRBJ2-7, with D unclear. V was trimmed by 6 bases and J by 0 bases, leaving 9 bases between them. CDR1 and CDR2 (germline): SQVTM, ANQGSEA. The CDR3 runs 12 residues. The CDR3 sequence: CSVAPSSYEQYF. The CDR3 nucleotides are TGCAGCGTGGCCCCCAGCTCCTACGAGCAGTACTTC.

The CDR3 sequence is CASSPGLAGGGSQETQYF. Here the CDR3 DNA reads TGTGCCAGCAGCCCCGGACTAGCGGGAGGGGGATCACAAGAGACCCAGTACTTC. The V call is TRBV11-1, the J call TRBJ2-5; 15 bases align to TRBD2. The length of the CDR3 is 18 residues. Unmatched junction bases numbered 9, after V lost 5 bases and J lost 2 bases. CDR1 is SGHAT, CDR2 FQDESV, per germline (reference sequence).

This clonotype was counted between two and nine times. The chain joins TRBV12-3 or TRBV12-4 to TRBJ2-3, with 8 bases fitting TRBD2. The CDR3 has 16 residues. Trimming removed 3 bases from V and 2 bases from J; junction bases left unmatched: 7. For the CDR3, the DNA is TGTGCCAGCAGTTTCAGCGGGACTAGGCACACAGATACGCAGTATTTT. Its translation is CASSFSGTRHTDTQYF.

This clonotype occurred a few times. The chain's CDR3 is CSARGSRGNYEQYF. The DNA for the CDR3 is TGCAGTGCTAGAGGATCCAGGGGTAACTACGAGCAGTACTTC. This chain links TRBV20-1 with TRBJ2-7; tentatively, D is TRBD1 (6 bases). Per germline, CDR1 DFQATT and CDR2 SNEGSKA (reference sequence). Trimming took off 1 base at V and 3 bases at J, with 13 bases between the two ends. CDR3 length: 14 residues.

For this clonotype: A read error may produce the germline difference seen at one junction end. In nucleotides, the CDR3 is TGTGTCAGCAGTTACTCGAGACAGGCAATCTATGGCTACACCTTC. Amino acids: CVSSYSRQAIYGYTF. The chain couples TRBV6-2 or TRBV6-3 to TRBJ1-2; D perhaps matches TRBD1 (6 bases). The germline gives CDR1 MNHEY, CDR2 SVGEGT. The CDR3 has 15 amino acids.

This chain connects TRBV6-2 or TRBV6-3 to TRBJ2-5, with unresolved D. V shed 3 bases and J shed 1 base, with 9 bases lying between them. The V gene's germline CDR1 is MNHEY and CDR2 SVGEGT. The CDR3 length is 14 residues. This chain's CDR3 is CASSYLGVQETQYF. The CDR3 region has the DNA TGTGCCAGCAGTTATCTTGGGGTCCAAGAGACCCAGTACTTC.

This clonotype was found many times. The gene calls are TRBV27 and TRBJ2-1, with 7 bases that match TRBD1. Germline lookup yields CDR1 MNHEY and CDR2 SMNVEV (reference sequence). This CDR3 spans 15 amino acids. With V trimmed by 3 bases and J by 8 bases, 10 bases remained unmatched. CDR3 in DNA: TGTGCCAGCAGTTTCCCCGGGACAGCGAACGATGAGCAGTTCTTC. The encoded protein is CASSFPGTANDEQFF.

This clonotype was seen more than once but under ten times. The chain combines TRBV20-1 with TRBJ2-1, with TRBD2 as a possible D gene (7 bases). Germline V gene sequence: CDR1 DFQATT, CDR2 SNEGSKA (reference sequence). There are 17 residues in the CDR3. The V and J ends lost 0 bases and 4 bases respectively, with 19 bases between them. CDR3 amino acids: CSARDVGGGEGYNEQFF. Written as DNA, the CDR3 is TGCAGTGCTAGAGACGTAGGGGGAGGGGAGGGATACAATGAGCAGTTCTTC.

In this sample, this clonotype turned up a few times. V gene TRBV28 combines with J gene TRBJ2-1; 8 positions match TRBD2. V was pared by 5 bases and J by 0 bases, with 3 bases of the junction left unmatched. The CDR3 is made up of 15 amino acids. CDR1 and CDR2 (germline): MDHEN, SYDVKM. CDR3 sequence reads: CASSRGGPSYNEQFF. CDR3 sequence (DNA): TGTGCCAGCAGTCGCGGGGGGCCCTCCTACAATGAGCAGTTCTTC.

This clonotype occurred a few times. This rearrangement joins TRBV5-4 to TRBJ2-1, with 9 positions matching TRBD2. V shed 2 bases and J 3 bases; nucleotides not matched to a gene: 6. Germline CDR1 and CDR2: SGHNT and YYREEE (reference sequence). The CDR3 runs to 16 residues. The CDR3 bases are TGTGCCAGCAGCTTTAGTAGCGGGGGCCTCTACAATGAGCAGTTCTTC. This translates into CASSFSSGGLYNEQFF.

Only a few counts were recorded for this clonotype. V and J are TRBV20-1 and TRBJ2-3, with 7 bases aligning to TRBD2. Trimming removed 5 bases from V and 0 bases from J; junction bases left unmatched: 8. This CDR3 has 15 residues. The germline CDR1 and CDR2 sequences are DFQATT and SNEGSKA (reference sequence). In DNA, the CDR3 is TGCAGTGCTCGACCTAGCGGCTCTAGCACAGATACGCAGTATTTT. It encodes CSARPSGSSTDTQYF.

The chain joins TRBV6-1 to TRBJ1-6, with D perhaps matching TRBD1 (5 bases). The CDR3 totals 17 residues. Germline assignment: CDR1 MNHNS and CDR2 SASEGT. V dropped 5 bases and J dropped 6 bases, with 20 bases sitting between them. CDR3: CASSTGRGGNFNSPLHF. CDR3 sequence (DNA): TGTGCCAGCAGTACGGGGCGGGGGGGGAACTTTAATTCACCCCTCCACTTT.

This chain joins TRBV12-3 or TRBV12-4 and TRBJ2-3; D unresolved. Trimming pared 6 bases from V and 3 bases from J, leaving 13 bases between. The CDR3 covers 14 residues. The CDR3 loop is CASSLSPPTDTQYF. The DNA of the CDR3 is TGTGCCAGCAGCCTAAGCCCCCCTACAGATACGCAGTATTTT.

This chain joins TRBV11-2 and TRBJ2-1, with a tentative D call TRBD1 (5 bases). The V and J ends lost 1 base and 4 bases respectively, with 14 bases between them. From germline, CDR1 is SGHAT and CDR2 FQNNGV. The CDR3 runs to 16 residues. CDR3 bases: TGTGCCAGCAGCTTAGTGCAGGGCCCCTCTTACAATGAGCAGTTCTTC. This sequence encodes CASSLVQGPSYNEQFF.

This clonotype showed up just a few times. The chain couples TRBV19 to TRBJ2-1; 7 bases are shared with TRBD1. CDR3 length equals 16 residues. J was trimmed by 4 bases and V by 5 bases; bases with no gene match: 11. Germline V gene lookup returns CDR1 LNHDA and CDR2 SQIVND (reference sequence). CDR3 DNA: TGTGCCAGTAGTCTTAGACAGGGTGGGGGTTACAATGAGCAGTTCTTC. Protein sequence: CASSLRQGGGYNEQFF. Variable domain in full (rest from reference TRBV19 and TRBJ2-1): DGGITQSPKYLFRKEGQNVTLSCEQNLNHDAMYWYRQDPGQGLRLIYYSQIVNDFQKGDIAEGYSVSREKKESFPLTVTSAQKNPTAFYLCASSLRQGGGYNEQFFGPGTRLTVL.

This clonotype came up a few times. The chain recombines TRBV29-1 with TRBJ2-1; D might be TRBD2 (5 bases). V lost 6 bases and J 4 bases, leaving 19 bases between the germline ends. This CDR3 is built from 15 residues. Germline CDR1 SQVTM, CDR2 ANQGSEA. The CDR3 bases are TGCAGCGTGGCCCTGAGGCTAGCCGGATACAATGAGCAGTTCTTC. Translating it yields CSVALRLAGYNEQFF.

The chain uses TRBV12-3 or TRBV12-4 and TRBJ1-3; D may be TRBD1 (6 bases). The CDR3 extends over 13 amino acids. Trimming cost V 7 bases and J 4 bases, with 11 bases left between them. The CDR3, as DNA: TGTGCCAGCACCCAGAGGGGGGGAAACACCATATATTTT. It yields the protein CASTQRGGNTIYF.

A few counts support this clonotype. The genes are TRBV9 and TRBJ1-1, with a tentative D call TRBD1 (5 bases). Germline V gives CDR1 SGDLS, CDR2 YYNGEE. The CDR3 has 15 amino acids. V gave up 3 bases and J gave up 2 bases, with 14 bases separating them. CDR3 bases: TGTGCCAGCAGCGCCCAATGGGGCAGTAACACTGAAGCTTTCTTT. This translates into CASSAQWGSNTEAFF.